This TCR beta chain was recovered during a study of vaccination effects on CD4 cells after COVID-19. Regarding this clone: Its specificity is not known.

ViraFEST used viral peptide pools to expand antigen-specific CD4+ T cells before sequencing. On day 10 of culture, CD4+ T cells were separated out. No vaccinee had earlier SARS-CoV-2 infection, and nucleocapsid antibodies were negative. Per germline, CDR1 MGHRA and CDR2 YSYEKL. CDR3 size: 17 residues. Trimming pared 0 bases from V and 7 bases from J, leaving 19 bases between. Here immunoSEQ multiplex PCR was the method, and the copy in TCRdb shows in-frame clones only, minus some. Among about 41,000 clones listed, around 77% were seen once. The chain couples TRBV4-1 to TRBJ2-1, with D perhaps TRBD2 (6 bases). This receptor was obtained from a human donor who received a COVID-19 vaccine. The sequencing used CD4+ T cells from PBMCs cultured with HCoV-NL63 spike peptides, collected before COVID-19 vaccination. DNA of the CDR3: TGCGCCAGCAGCCAAGAAGAGGAGGGCATCCCACCAAATGAGCAGTTCTTC. As protein: CASSQEEEGIPPNEQFF.